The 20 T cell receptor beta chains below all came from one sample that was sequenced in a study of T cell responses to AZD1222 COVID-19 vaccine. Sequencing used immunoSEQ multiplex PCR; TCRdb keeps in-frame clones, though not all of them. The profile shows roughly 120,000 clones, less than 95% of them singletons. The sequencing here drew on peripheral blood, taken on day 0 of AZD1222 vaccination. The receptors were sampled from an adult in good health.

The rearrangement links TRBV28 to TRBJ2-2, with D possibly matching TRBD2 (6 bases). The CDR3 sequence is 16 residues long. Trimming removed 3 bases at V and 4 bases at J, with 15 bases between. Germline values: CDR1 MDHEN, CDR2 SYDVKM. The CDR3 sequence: CASSLEGKSATGELFF. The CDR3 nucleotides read TGTGCCAGCAGTTTGGAGGGAAAATCGGCCACCGGGGAGCTGTTTTTT.

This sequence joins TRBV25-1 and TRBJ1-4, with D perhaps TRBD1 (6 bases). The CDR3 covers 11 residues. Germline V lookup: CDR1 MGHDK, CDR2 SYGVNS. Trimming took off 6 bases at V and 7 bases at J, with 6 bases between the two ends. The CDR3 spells CASRDSEKLFF. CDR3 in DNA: TGTGCCAGCAGGGACAGTGAAAAACTGTTTTTT.

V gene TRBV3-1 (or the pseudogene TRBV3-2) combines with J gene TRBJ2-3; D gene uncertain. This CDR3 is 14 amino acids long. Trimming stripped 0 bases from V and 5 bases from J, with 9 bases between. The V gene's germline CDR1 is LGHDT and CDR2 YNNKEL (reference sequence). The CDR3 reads CASSQDRLVDTQYF. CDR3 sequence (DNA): TGTGCCAGCAGCCAAGATCGGCTAGTAGATACGCAGTATTTT.

This CDR3 is CASSKLATNTGELFF. For the CDR3, the DNA is TGCGCCAGCAGTAAACTAGCGACGAACACCGGGGAGCTGTTTTTT. The chain recombines TRBV5-1 with TRBJ2-2; 7 bases fit TRBD2. V lost 5 bases and J lost 0; bases outside the gene matches: 4. Looked up from germline, CDR1 is SGHRS and CDR2 is YFSETQ. The CDR3 consists of 15 residues.

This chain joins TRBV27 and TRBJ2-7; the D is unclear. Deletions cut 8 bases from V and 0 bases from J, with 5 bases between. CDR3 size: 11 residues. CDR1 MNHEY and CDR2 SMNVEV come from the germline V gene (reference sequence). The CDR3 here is CASRSSYEQYF. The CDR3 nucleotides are TGTGCCAGCCGGAGCTCCTACGAGCAGTACTTC.

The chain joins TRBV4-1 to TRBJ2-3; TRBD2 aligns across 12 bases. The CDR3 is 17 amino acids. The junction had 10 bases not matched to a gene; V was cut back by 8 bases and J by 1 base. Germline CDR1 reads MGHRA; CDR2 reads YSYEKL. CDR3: CASSFLAGGPGTDTQYF. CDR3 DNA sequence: TGCGCCAGCTCGTTCCTAGCGGGAGGGCCGGGCACAGATACGCAGTATTTT.

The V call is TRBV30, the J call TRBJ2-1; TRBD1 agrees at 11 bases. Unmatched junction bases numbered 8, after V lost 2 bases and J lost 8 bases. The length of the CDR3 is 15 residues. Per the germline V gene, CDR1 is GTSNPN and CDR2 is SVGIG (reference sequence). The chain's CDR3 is CAWSPGQGGIDEQFF. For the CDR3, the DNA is TGTGCCTGGAGTCCGGGACAGGGGGGTATCGATGAGCAGTTCTTC.

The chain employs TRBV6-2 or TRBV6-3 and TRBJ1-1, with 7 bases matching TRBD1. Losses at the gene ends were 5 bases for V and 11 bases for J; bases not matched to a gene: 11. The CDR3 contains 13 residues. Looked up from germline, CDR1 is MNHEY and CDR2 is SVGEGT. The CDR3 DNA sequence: TGTGCCAGCAGTCGACAGGGTCGAGGAAGGGCTTTCTTT. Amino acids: CASSRQGRGRAFF.

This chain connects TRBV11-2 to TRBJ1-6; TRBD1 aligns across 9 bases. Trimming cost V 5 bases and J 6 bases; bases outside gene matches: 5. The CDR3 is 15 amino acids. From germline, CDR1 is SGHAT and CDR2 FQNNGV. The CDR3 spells CASSLETGGNSPLHF. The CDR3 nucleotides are TGTGCCAGCAGCCTCGAGACAGGGGGTAATTCACCCCTCCACTTT. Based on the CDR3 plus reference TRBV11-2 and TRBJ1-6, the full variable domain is EAGVAQSPRYKIIEKRQSVAFWCNPISGHATLYWYQQILGQGPKLLIQFQNNGVVDDSQLPKDRFSAERLKGVDSTLKIQPAKLEDSAVYLCASSLETGGNSPLHFGNGTRLTVT.

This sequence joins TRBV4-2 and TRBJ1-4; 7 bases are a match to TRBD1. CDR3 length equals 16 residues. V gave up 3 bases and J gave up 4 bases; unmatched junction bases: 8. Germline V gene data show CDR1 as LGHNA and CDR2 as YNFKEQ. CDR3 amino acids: CASSQETGTDNEKLFF. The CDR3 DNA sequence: TGTGCCAGCAGCCAGGAAACCGGGACAGATAATGAAAAACTGTTTTTT.

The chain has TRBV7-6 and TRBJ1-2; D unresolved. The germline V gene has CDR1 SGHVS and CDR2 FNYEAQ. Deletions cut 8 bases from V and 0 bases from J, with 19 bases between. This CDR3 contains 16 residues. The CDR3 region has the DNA TGTGCCAGCCGCCCTTCCTGGACGGACTCTAACTATGGCTACACCTTC. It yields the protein CASRPSWTDSNYGYTF. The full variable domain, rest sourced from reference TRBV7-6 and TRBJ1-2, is GAGVSQSPRYKVTKRGQDVALRCDPISGHVSLYWYRQALGQGPEFLTYFNYEAQQDKSGLPNDRFSAERPEGSISTLTIQRTEQRDSAMYRCASRPSWTDSNYGYTFGSGTRLTVV.

The CDR3 DNA is TGTGCTAGTGGCCAGGATAGCAATCAGCCCCAGCATTTT. As protein: CASGQDSNQPQHF. The chain couples TRBV12-5 to TRBJ1-5; D is unresolved. CDR1 and CDR2 from the germline V gene are LGHNT and FRNRAP. V lost 6 bases and J 0 bases, leaving 6 bases between the germline ends. This CDR3 has 13 residues.

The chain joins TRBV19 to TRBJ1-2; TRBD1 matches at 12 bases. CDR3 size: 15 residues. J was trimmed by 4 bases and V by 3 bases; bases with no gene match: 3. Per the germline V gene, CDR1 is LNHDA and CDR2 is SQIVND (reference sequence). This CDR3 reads CASSMGTGGVYGYTF. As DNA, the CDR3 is TGTGCCAGTAGTATGGGGACAGGGGGCGTCTATGGCTACACCTTC. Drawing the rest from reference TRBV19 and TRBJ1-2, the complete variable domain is DGGITQSPKYLFRKEGQNVTLSCEQNLNHDAMYWYRQDPGQGLRLIYYSQIVNDFQKGDIAEGYSVSREKKESFPLTVTSAQKNPTAFYLCASSMGTGGVYGYTFGSGTRLTVV.

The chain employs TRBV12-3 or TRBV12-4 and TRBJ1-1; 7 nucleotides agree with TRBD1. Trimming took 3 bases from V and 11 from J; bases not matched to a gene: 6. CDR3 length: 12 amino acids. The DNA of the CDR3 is TGTGCCAGCAGTTTCTCCCAGGGGGAGGCTTTCTTT. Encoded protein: CASSFSQGEAFF.

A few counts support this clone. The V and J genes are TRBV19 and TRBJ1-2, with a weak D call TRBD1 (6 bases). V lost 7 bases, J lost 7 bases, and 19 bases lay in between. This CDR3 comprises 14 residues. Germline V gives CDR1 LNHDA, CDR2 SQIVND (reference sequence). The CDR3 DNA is TGTGCCAGTATTAGACGTACAGGGAGGAGTGGCTACACCTTC. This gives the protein CASIRRTGRSGYTF. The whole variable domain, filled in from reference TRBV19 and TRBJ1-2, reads DGGITQSPKYLFRKEGQNVTLSCEQNLNHDAMYWYRQDPGQGLRLIYYSQIVNDFQKGDIAEGYSVSREKKESFPLTVTSAQKNPTAFYLCASIRRTGRSGYTFGSGTRLTVV.

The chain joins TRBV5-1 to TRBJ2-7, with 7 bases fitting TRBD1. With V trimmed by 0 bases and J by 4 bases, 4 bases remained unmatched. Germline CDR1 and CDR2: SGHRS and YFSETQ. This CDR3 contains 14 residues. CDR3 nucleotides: TGCGCCAGCAGCTTGGGGCAGGGGGAGTACGAGCAGTACTTC. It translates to CASSLGQGEYEQYF.

This CDR3 reads CASSLETGNSPLHF. The CDR3 bases are TGTGCCAGCAGCTTAGAGACAGGGAATTCACCCCTCCACTTT. V usage is TRBV11-2 and J usage is TRBJ1-6; TRBD1 aligns across 7 bases. Germline CDR1 is SGHAT and CDR2 is FQNNGV. V dropped 0 bases and J dropped 7; count of bases not matched to a gene: 0. This CDR3 has 14 amino acids.

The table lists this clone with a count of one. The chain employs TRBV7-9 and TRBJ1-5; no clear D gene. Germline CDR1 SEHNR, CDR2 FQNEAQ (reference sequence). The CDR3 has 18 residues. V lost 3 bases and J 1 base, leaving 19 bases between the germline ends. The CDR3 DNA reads TGTGCCAGCAGCTTTACCGGGCCTTCCGGAGGGAGCAATCAGCCCCAGCATTTT. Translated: CASSFTGPSGGSNQPQHF.

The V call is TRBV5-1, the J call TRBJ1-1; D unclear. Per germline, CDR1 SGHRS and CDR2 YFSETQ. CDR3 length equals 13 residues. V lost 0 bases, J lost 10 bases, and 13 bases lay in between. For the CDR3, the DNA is TGCGCCAGCAGCTTGGCTTCCTTGAGTGCAGCTTTCTTT. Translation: CASSLASLSAAFF.

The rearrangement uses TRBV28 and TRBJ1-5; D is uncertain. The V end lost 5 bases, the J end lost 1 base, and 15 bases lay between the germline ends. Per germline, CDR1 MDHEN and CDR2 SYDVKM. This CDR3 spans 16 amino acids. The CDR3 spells CASSPLVQRSNQPQHF. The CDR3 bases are TGTGCCAGCAGTCCCCTCGTCCAAAGGAGCAATCAGCCCCAGCATTTT.